This T cell receptor beta chain comes out of a study of CD8+CD57+ T cells in acquired aplastic anemia. Study-level background: When averaged, DNA from sorted CD4+ and CD8+ cells came to about 3 ug.

Researchers used genomic DNA as the template to profile TCR beta VDJ and CDR3. TCRdb independently ran MiXCR on the reads; one entry per CDR3 protein. The sample has 260,000 or so distinct CDR3 sequences; about 80% are singletons. All sequencing subjects had displayed CD8+CD57+ cell expansion on flow cytometry. Patients, without exception, had severe acquired aplastic anemia. The sequenced sample was sorted CD4+, CD8+, or CD8+CD57+ T cells (not recorded which) from PBMCs. This TCR was sampled from a human donor with aplastic anemia.

The CDR3 DNA is TGTGCCAGCAGCTTGGAGTCAGATACGCAGGATTTTGGCTACACCTTC. Protein: CASSLESDTQDFGYTF. The chain is built from TRBV9 and TRBJ1-2; no reliable D call. Germline loops: CDR1 SGDLS, CDR2 YYNGEE. V was pared by 4 bases and J by 7 bases, with 23 bases between. The CDR3 is made up of 16 amino acids.